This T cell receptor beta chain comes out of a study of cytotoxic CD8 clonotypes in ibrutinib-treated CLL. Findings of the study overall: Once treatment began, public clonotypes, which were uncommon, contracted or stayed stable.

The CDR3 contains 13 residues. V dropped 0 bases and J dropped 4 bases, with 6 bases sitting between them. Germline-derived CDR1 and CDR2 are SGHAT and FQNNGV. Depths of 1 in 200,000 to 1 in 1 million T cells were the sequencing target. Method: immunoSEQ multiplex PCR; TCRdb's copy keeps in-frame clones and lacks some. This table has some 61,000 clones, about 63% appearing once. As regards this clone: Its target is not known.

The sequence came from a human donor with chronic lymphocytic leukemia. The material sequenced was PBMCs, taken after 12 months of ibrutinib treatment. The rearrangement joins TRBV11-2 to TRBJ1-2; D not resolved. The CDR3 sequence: CASSLDGLYGYTF. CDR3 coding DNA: TGTGCCAGCAGCTTAGATGGGCTCTATGGCTACACCTTC.